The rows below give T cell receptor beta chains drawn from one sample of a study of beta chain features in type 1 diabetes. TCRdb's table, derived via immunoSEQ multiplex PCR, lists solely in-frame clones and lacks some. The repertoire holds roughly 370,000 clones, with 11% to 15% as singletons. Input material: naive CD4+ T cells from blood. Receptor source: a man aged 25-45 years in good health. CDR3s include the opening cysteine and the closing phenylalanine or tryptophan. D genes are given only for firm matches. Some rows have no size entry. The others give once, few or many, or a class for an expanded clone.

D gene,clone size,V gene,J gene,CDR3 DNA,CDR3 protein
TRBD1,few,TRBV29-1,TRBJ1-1,TGCAGCGTTAGGGGACAGGGGTTGAACACTGAAGCTTTCTTT,CSVRGQGLNTEAFF
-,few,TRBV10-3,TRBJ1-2,TGTGCCATCAGTGAGTCGAGGCAGGGAAATGGCTACACCTTC,CAISESRQGNGYTF
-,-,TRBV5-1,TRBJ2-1,TGCGCCAGCAGCTTGGCCTGGCACAATGAGCAGTTCTTC,CASSLAWHNEQFF
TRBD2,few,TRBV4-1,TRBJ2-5,TGCGCCAGCAGCCAAGTGCTAGCGGGGATGCAAGAGACCCAGTACTTC,CASSQVLAGMQETQYF
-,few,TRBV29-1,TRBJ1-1,TGCAGCGGGTTACAGATGAACACTGAAGCTTTCTTT,CSGLQMNTEAFF
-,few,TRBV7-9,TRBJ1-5,TGTGCCAGCAGCTTAGTTGGGGGCAATCAGCCCCAGCATTTT,CASSLVGGNQPQHF
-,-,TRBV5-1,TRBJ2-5,TGCGCCAGCAGCTTGGCCGCTTTCACAGGACGAGGACGAGAGACCCAGTACTTC,CASSLAAFTGRGRETQYF
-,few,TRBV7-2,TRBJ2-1,TGTGCCAGCACCAGATTAGGGTGGAAGGTTGAGCAGTTCTTC,CASTRLGWKVEQFF
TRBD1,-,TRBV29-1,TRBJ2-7,TGCAGCGGTGAACCCGCCCGGGGACAGGGCTCCGAGCAGTACTTC,CSGEPARGQGSEQYF
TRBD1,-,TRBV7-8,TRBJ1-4,TGTGCCAGCAGCTTAGCGAGTGTGACAGGGTATTCAACTAATGAAAAACTGTTTTTT,CASSLASVTGYSTNEKLFF
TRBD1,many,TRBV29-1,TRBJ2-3,TGCAGCGTTGAGGGACAGGGGGCAGATACGCAGTATTTT,CSVEGQGADTQYF
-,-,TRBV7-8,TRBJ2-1,TGTGCCAGCAGCCAGGGGACTAACTCCTACAATGAGCAGTTCTTC,CASSQGTNSYNEQFF
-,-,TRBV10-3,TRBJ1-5,TGTGCCATCAGTGAGAGCGGGGGAAGTTCCAGCCAGCCCCAGCATTTT,CAISESGGSSSQPQHF
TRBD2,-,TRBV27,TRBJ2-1,TGTGCCAGCTCACCACGGGACGGGAGGGGCGAGCAGTTCTTC,CASSPRDGRGEQFF
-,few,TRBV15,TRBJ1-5,TGTGCCACCAGCAGAGTATTGCAGGGGCCCCAGCATTTT,CATSRVLQGPQHF
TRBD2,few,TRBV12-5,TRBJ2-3,TGTGCTAGTGGTTTAGGCGGGGGGGCCACAGATACGCAGTATTTT,CASGLGGGATDTQYF
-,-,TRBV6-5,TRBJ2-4,TGTGCCAGCCCTTTATGGGGGATAGCCAAAAACATTCAGTACTTC,CASPLWGIAKNIQYF
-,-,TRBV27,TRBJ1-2,TGTGCCAGCAGCGATCCGCGGGGGTATGGCTACACCTTC,CASSDPRGYGYTF
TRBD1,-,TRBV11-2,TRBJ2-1,TGTGCCAGCAGCTTAGCCCGCCGGGACAGGGGTTTCTCGGAGCAGTTCTTC,CASSLARRDRGFSEQFF
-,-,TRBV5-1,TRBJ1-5,TGCGCCAGCAGCCCGGGACCAAACAATCAGCCCCAGCATTTT,CASSPGPNNQPQHF
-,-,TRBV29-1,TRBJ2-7,TGCAGCGTTGAAGTGGGTAAAGTTGGATCCTACGAGCAGTACTTC,CSVEVGKVGSYEQYF
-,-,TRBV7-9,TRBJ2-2,TGTGCCAGCAGCGCGGGACCTTTCCCCGGGGAGCTGTTTTTT,CASSAGPFPGELFF
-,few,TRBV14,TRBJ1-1,TGTGCCAGCAGCCAAGGATACAGGGAAGCTTTCTTT,CASSQGYREAFF
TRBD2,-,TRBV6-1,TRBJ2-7,TGTGCCAGCATCGCTAGCGGGAGCTACGAGCAGTACTTC,CASIASGSYEQYF
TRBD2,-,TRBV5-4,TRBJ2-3,TGTGCCAGCAGCTTGCCCGGGAGGATGACAGATACGCAGTATTTT,CASSLPGRMTDTQYF
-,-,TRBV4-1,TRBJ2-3,TGCGCCAGCAGCCAAGTTTTATTCGTAGATACGCAGTATTTT,CASSQVLFVDTQYF
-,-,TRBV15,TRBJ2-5,TGTGCCACCAGCTTAGGACCACAAGAGACCCAGTACTTC,CATSLGPQETQYF
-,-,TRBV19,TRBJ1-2,TGTGCCAGTAGTGTAAGACGGTATGGCTACACCTTC,CASSVRRYGYTF
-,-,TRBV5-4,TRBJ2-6,TGTGCCAGCAGCTTGGAATCCAACAGGTTATCTGGGGCCAACGTCCTGACTTTC,CASSLESNRLSGANVLTF
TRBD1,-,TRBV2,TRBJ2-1,TGTGCCAGCAGAGGACAGGGGTCGGATGAGCAGTTCTTC,CASRGQGSDEQFF
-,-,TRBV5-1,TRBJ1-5,TGCGCCAGCAGCTTCGAATCGGGCAATCAGCCCCAGCATTTT,CASSFESGNQPQHF
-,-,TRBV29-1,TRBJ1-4,TGCAGCGTCGCCGAGGGGAGTTTAACTAATGAAAAACTGTTTTTT,CSVAEGSLTNEKLFF
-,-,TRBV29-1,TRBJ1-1,TGCAGCGTTGATGGCTTAGTAGTAGGGAACACTGAAGCTTTCTTT,CSVDGLVVGNTEAFF
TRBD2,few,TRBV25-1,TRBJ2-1,TGTGCCAGCAGTGATGTTAGGCTAGCGGGAGTTAATGAGCAGTTCTTC,CASSDVRLAGVNEQFF
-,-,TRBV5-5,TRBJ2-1,TGTGCCAGCAGCTTTCGAAACAGCTCTTCCTACAATGAGCAGTTCTTC,CASSFRNSSSYNEQFF
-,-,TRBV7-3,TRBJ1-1,TGTGCCAGCAGCCCCCGGGGGGGGGTGCCGATGAACACTGAAGCTTTCTTT,CASSPRGGVPMNTEAFF
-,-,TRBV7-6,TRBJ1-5,TGTGCCAGCAGCTTACGGACAGATCAGCCCCAGCATTTT,CASSLRTDQPQHF
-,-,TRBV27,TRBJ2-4,TGTGCCAGCAGGAAATCGGGTCTAGCCAAAAACATTCAGTACTTC,CASRKSGLAKNIQYF
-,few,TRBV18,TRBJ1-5,TGTGCCAGCTCACCAGGTTTGGAGAATCAGCCCCAGCATTTT,CASSPGLENQPQHF
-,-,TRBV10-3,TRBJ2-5,TGTGCCATCAGTACTCTAACCGGGTACCAAGAGACCCAGTACTTC,CAISTLTGYQETQYF
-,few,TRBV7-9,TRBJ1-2,TGTGCCAGCAGCGCCGACCAGGGATCGTTTGGCGGCTACACCTTC,CASSADQGSFGGYTF
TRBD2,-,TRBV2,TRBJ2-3,TGTGCCAGCAGTGAAACACCCCAGCGGGACACAGATACGCAGTATTTT,CASSETPQRDTDTQYF
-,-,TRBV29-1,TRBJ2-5,TGCAGCGTTCGACTAGATGGGAAAGAGACCCAGTACTTC,CSVRLDGKETQYF
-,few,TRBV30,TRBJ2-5,TGTGCCGTCCACCGGACGTACCAAGAGACCCAGTACTTC,CAVHRTYQETQYF
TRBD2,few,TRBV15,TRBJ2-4,TGTGCCACCAGCAGTGGGAGGGGATGGACGGCGAAGGTCCAAAACATTCAGTACTTC,CATSSGRGWTAKVQNIQYF
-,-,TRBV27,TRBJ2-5,TGTGCCAGCAGTTTCCCAGAGACCCAGTACTTC,CASSFPETQYF